This T cell receptor beta chain was found in a study of cytomegalovirus exposure and HLA in healthy donors. Profiled with immunoSEQ multiplex PCR; TCRdb holds only in-frame clones, not every one. Here the sample spans a few hundred thousand clones, roughly 85% being singletons. Per germline, CDR1 MNHNS and CDR2 SASEGT. The CDR3 sequence is 15 residues long. The V and J ends lost 9 bases and 3 bases respectively, with 21 bases between them. The J gene is TRBJ2-7, the V gene TRBV6-1; possible D gene TRBD1, 5 bases. The source material was PBMCs. The sequence derives from a woman aged 18-29 years in good health and CMV-seronegative. CDR3 in DNA: TGTGCCAGTAGACCCCCGGATTGGGGCCTCTACGAGCAGTACTTC. Translating gives CASRPPDWGLYEQYF.